The clone carrying this T cell receptor (beta chain) was counted at least ten times. As yet, its antigen is unknown. Ophthalmopathy cases scored 3 or more on the Clinical Activity Score and 4 or more on NOSPECS grade, with duration below 3 months. Clinical symptoms, serum thyroxine and TRAb, thyroid ultrasound and orbital computed tomography were used for the diagnoses. Fresh 10 ml peripheral blood yielded PBMCs. This sample was included in a study of T cells in Graves' hyperthyroidism and ophthalmopathy. The study, taken as a whole, reports: Classification by a 13 V-J model distinguished ophthalmopathy from stable hyperthyroidism.

From RNA transcripts, TCR beta CDR3 regions were amplified. Carried out on the TCR CDR3, a first-round RT-PCR used the HTBI primer set. In TCRdb, the multiplex PCR reads were re-called with MiXCR into one record per CDR3 protein. This sample has hundreds of thousands of distinct CDR3 sequences, with about 20% found just once. Sequencing was performed on blood. The clonotype was recovered from a man in his forties or fifties with Graves' ophthalmopathy.

The CDR3: CASSLVKVRDGQFF. The CDR3, as DNA: TGTGCCAGCAGCTTAGTTAAAGTTAGGGATGGGCAGTTCTTC. The rearrangement joins TRBV7-2 to TRBJ2-1; the D is unclear. The CDR3 runs to 14 residues. CDR1 and CDR2 from the germline V gene are SGHTA and FQGNSA. V lost 1 base to trimming and J lost 12 bases, with 16 bases between them.